This T cell receptor beta chain was sequenced for a study of shared clonotypes between healthy human individuals. Study-wide results and caveats: The rarefaction results pointed to incomplete sorted-subset sequencing despite large depth. Among donors, clonotype sharing was expected to be affected by sequencing depth. Naive subsets typically showed greater estimated richness than memory subsets.

Only in-frame clones appear in the TCRdb table, and some are missing; sequencing was by immunoSEQ multiplex PCR. The sample shows around 1,900,000 clones, just over 90% of them seen only once. CD45RO negativity and positive selection for CCR7 defined naive CD8 cells, a population that excluded terminally differentiated effector memory CD45RA+ cells. Of note for this clone: Its antigen is still unknown.

The ends were cut back, 4 bases at V and 5 bases at J, with 21 bases in the middle. CDR1 and CDR2 from the germline V gene are SGHVS and FQNEAQ. The CDR3 loop spans 16 amino acids. The V call is TRBV7-8, the J call TRBJ2-7; D possibly uses TRBD1 or TRBD2 (6 bases each). The source material was naive CD8+ T cells from PBMCs. The clonotype originates from a man between 18 and 35 years old in good health. Some clones in this sample may be carry-over from other donors' samples. Written as DNA, the CDR3 is TGTGCCAGCAGCTCCCTGGGGGGCGGGACGGTGGACGAGCAGTACTTC. Translation gives CASSSLGGGTVDEQYF.